This T cell receptor beta chain was observed in a study of identical twins. Study results and limitations: Findings came from cross-sectional statistics, without long-term follow-up of donors. Compared with models, monozygotic twins showed more out-of-frame TCR alpha sharing. Less excess twin sharing appeared in beta out-of-frame sequences.

This clonotype was seen at least ten times. The target antigen is unknown. After template switching added a universal primer site, the resulting cDNA carried unique molecular identifiers. Using its own MiXCR run on the 5' RACE reads, TCRdb lists one record per CDR3 protein. The repertoire holds around 290,000 distinct CDR3 sequences, 8.5% to 9.5% seen once, with roughly 7% in the top ten. Another study also made use of these data, one on yellow fever vaccine responses in identical twins.

Input material: CD8+ T cells sorted from blood. The clonotype was recovered from a woman under 30 in good health.

CDR3 sequence reads: CASSQRDSTGANVLTF. The DNA for the CDR3 is TGTGCCAGCAGCCAACGTGACAGTACTGGGGCCAACGTCCTGACTTTC. The chain is built from TRBV4-2 and TRBJ2-6; D perhaps matches TRBD1 (5 bases). The CDR3 extends over 16 amino acids. Germline V CDR1 and CDR2: LGHNA, YNFKEQ. The V and J ends lost 2 bases and 2 bases respectively, with 10 bases between them.